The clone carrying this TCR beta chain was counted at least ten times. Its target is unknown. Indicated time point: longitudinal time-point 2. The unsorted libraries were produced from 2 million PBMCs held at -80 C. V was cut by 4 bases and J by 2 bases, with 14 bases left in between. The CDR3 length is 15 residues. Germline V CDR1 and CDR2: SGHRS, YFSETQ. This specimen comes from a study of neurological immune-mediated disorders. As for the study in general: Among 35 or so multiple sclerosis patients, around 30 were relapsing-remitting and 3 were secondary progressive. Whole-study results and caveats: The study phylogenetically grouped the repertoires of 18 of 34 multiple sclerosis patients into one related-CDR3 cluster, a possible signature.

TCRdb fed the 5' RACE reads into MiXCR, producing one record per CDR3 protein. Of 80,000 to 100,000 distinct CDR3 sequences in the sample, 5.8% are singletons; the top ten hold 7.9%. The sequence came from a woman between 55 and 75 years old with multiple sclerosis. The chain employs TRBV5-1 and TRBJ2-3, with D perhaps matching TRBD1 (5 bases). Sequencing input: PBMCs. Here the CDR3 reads CASSLQEPYTDTQYF. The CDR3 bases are TGCGCCAGCAGCCTACAGGAGCCCTACACAGATACGCAGTATTTT.